This TCR beta chain was found in a study of T cells in Graves' hyperthyroidism and ophthalmopathy. Amplified TCR beta CDR3 regions came from RNA transcripts. HTBI primers were used for first-round RT-PCR of the TCR CDR3. MiXCR, applied by TCRdb to the multiplex PCR reads, yields one record per CDR3 protein. This table has 500,000 to 550,000 distinct CDR3 sequences, about a fifth appearing once. CDR1 and CDR2 (germline): MDHEN, SYDVKM. The CDR3 has 14 residues. V gave up 6 bases and J gave up 3 bases, with 14 bases separating them. Sequences were obtained from blood. The chain has TRBV28 and TRBJ1-1; D ambiguous. This clonotype was obtained from a man aged 18-30 years with Graves' hyperthyroidism. The CDR3 nucleotides are TGTGCCAGCAGCCTAATCCAACGGGACACTGAAGCTTTCTTT. It yields the protein CASSLIQRDTEAFF.